Listed below are T cell receptor beta chains from one sample, sequenced in a study of a mutant IDH1 vaccine in newly diagnosed glioma. Sequenced by immunoSEQ multiplex PCR; TCRdb stores in-frame clones only, minus some. The sample holds approximately 56,000 clones; about 65% are singletons and the top ten take 4% to 5.5%. For these TCRs, the target antigens are not known. The sequences come from peripheral blood mononuclear cells (PBMCs), collected from a glioma patient whose treatment included an IDH1 peptide vaccine. The source is a man between 35 and 55 years old with glioma. Some clones in this sample may be carry-over from other donors' samples. Each CDR3 is given with its conserved first and last residue. The order of the fields is V gene, J gene, D gene, clone size, CDR3 DNA, CDR3 protein. A D gene is named only where the DNA matches it firmly. The size entry is marked missing in some rows and otherwise reads once, few, many or a size class.

TRBV7-9	TRBJ1-3	.	.	TGTGCCAGCAGCGAAACCTCCCCTAAAGCTGGAAACACCATATATTTT	CASSETSPKAGNTIYF
TRBV9	TRBJ1-4	TRBD1	few	TGTGCCAGCAGCGTTGGGACAGGCAATAATGAAAAACTGTTTTTT	CASSVGTGNNEKLFF
TRBV4-1	TRBJ2-3	.	.	TGCGCCAGCAGCCAAGTCGATATACTAGGCCTAGCAGATACGCAGTATTTT	CASSQVDILGLADTQYF
TRBV4-1	TRBJ1-4	TRBD1	.	TGCGCCAGCAGCCAAGACGACAGGGCGGGGAATGAAAAACTGTTTTTT	CASSQDDRAGNEKLFF
TRBV30	TRBJ2-1	TRBD1	few	TGTGCCTGGAGGGGGGACAGGAGTTACAATGAGCAGTTCTTC	CAWRGDRSYNEQFF
TRBV20-1	TRBJ1-2	.	.	TGCAGTGCCGAAAGTTCCAGATACTACACCTTC	CSAESSRYYTF
TRBV11-1	TRBJ2-7	TRBD2	.	TGTGCCAGCAGCGGACAGCGGGGGGGCTCCTACGAGCAGTACTTC	CASSGQRGGSYEQYF
TRBV18	TRBJ1-1	.	.	TGTGCCAGCTCACCATCAAGGGACGCTTTCTTT	CASSPSRDAFF
TRBV27	TRBJ1-2	.	.	TGTGCCAGCAGTGTTACTCAGGGTAGGGGCTACACCTTC	CASSVTQGRGYTF
TRBV28	TRBJ1-5	.	few	TGTGCCAGCAGTTTGGGCCAACAGGGAGTACAGCATTTT	CASSLGQQGVQHF
TRBV7-9	TRBJ2-7	TRBD1	few	TGTGCCAGCAGCCGCTTGGCACAGGGGGGAAGCTCCTACGAGCAGTACTTC	CASSRLAQGGSSYEQYF
TRBV7-2	TRBJ2-7	.	.	TGTGCCAGCAGCTTAGAGGGGGGGCGGGCCTACGAGCAGTACTTC	CASSLEGGRAYEQYF
TRBV5-1	TRBJ1-1	TRBD1	.	TGCGCCAGCAGCCCAGGAGGGGACAGCTTCATGAACACTGAAGCTTTCTTT	CASSPGGDSFMNTEAFF
TRBV6-5	TRBJ1-1	.	few	TGTGCCAGCACCAGAGGGGATACTGAAGCTTTCTTT	CASTRGDTEAFF
TRBV19	TRBJ1-4	TRBD1	.	TGTGCCAGTCGTAGTCCGGGACAGCCAACTAATGAAAAACTGTTTTTT	CASRSPGQPTNEKLFF
TRBV5-6	TRBJ1-3	.	.	TGTGCCAGCAGTTTGCCGACCTACTCTGGAAACACCATATATTTT	CASSLPTYSGNTIYF
TRBV25-1	TRBJ2-2	TRBD1	.	TGTGCCAGCAGTCAACAGGGGCCAGGGGAGCTGTTTTTT	CASSQQGPGELFF
TRBV5-4	TRBJ2-3	TRBD2	.	TGTGCCAGCAGCCCGGGGACTATCCGAACAGATACGCAGTATTTT	CASSPGTIRTDTQYF
TRBV30	TRBJ1-2	.	.	TGTGCCTGGACCCCCGGGGGTTATGGCTACACCTTC	CAWTPGGYGYTF
TRBV4-1	TRBJ1-1	TRBD1	.	TGCGCCAGCAGCCAAGGTCCCGGGACAGGGCCCCCTGAAGCTTTCTTT	CASSQGPGTGPPEAFF
TRBV10-3	TRBJ2-3	.	.	TGTGCCATCAGAGGCGGGGCAGATACGCAGTATTTT	CAIRGGADTQYF
TRBV30	TRBJ1-6	.	.	TGTGCCTGGAGGTGGGGCTTTGTGGATTCACCCCTCCACTTT	CAWRWGFVDSPLHF
TRBV11-2	TRBJ2-7	.	.	TGTGCCAGCAGCCCCCGCGTCGGGGGTGAGCAGTACTTC	CASSPRVGGEQYF
TRBV19	TRBJ1-2	.	.	TGTGCCAGTAGTTTCGACAGTAACTATGGCTACACCTTC	CASSFDSNYGYTF
TRBV5-1	TRBJ1-2	TRBD1	.	TGCGCCAGCAGCTTGGGGCCGGGGAGGGGGCCCTCTGGCTATGGCTACACCTTC	CASSLGPGRGPSGYGYTF
TRBV10-2	TRBJ1-5	.	.	TGCGCCAGCAGTGAGACAGGGTTTCGCAATCAGCCCCAGCATTTT	CASSETGFRNQPQHF
TRBV6-1	TRBJ2-7	TRBD1	.	TGTGCCAGCAGAGACAGGGGGGCCTCCTACGAGCAGTACTTC	CASRDRGASYEQYF
TRBV4-2	TRBJ1-4	TRBD1	few	TGTGCCAGCAGCCAGGACCCCGACAGGGGACTAATTGGGGAAAAACTGTTTTTT	CASSQDPDRGLIGEKLFF
TRBV5-4	TRBJ2-5	.	.	TGTGCCAGCAGCTTGGGGGAGTTCTTCGGCCAAGAGACCCAGTACTTC	CASSLGEFFGQETQYF
TRBV2	TRBJ1-5	.	.	TGTGCCAGTGCCCGGGACTTTCATAGCAATCAGCCCCAGCATTTT	CASARDFHSNQPQHF